This T cell receptor beta chain was retrieved from a study of CD8 T cells in ankylosing spondylitis. Study-level findings and limits: Characteristic of ankylosing spondylitis blood, it appeared, was a TCR beta motif comprising roughly eight highly homologous variants. Both synovial fluid and blood in reactive arthritis had previously been reported to carry some motif variants. In ankylosing spondylitis patients, matched synovial fluid reportedly showed significant enrichment of disease-linked clones.

In its sample, this clonotype was seen a few times. The antigen is undetermined. 5'-RACE, quantitative and with molecular barcodes, yielded the TCR beta libraries. One entry per CDR3 protein, called by TCRdb with MiXCR from the 5' RACE reads. The sample has 25,000 to 35,000 distinct CDR3 sequences; around 30% are singletons. The J segment lost 1 base and the V segment lost 5 bases, leaving 5 bases of the junction unmatched. This CDR3 spans 14 amino acids. Germline V lookup: CDR1 DFQATT, CDR2 SNEGSKA (reference sequence). V is TRBV20-1 and J is TRBJ2-5; 9 bases line up with TRBD1. The sample was synovial fluid, either unsorted or a sorted T cell fraction (not recorded which). This receptor was taken from a male donor with ankylosing spondylitis. The DNA for the CDR3 is TGCAGTGCTCGGACAGGGGATATCCAAGAGACCCAGTACTTC. Translated, it gives CSARTGDIQETQYF.